This entry concerns a single T cell receptor (beta chain). Reverse transcription of about 0.45 to 1 ug RNA was carried out with random hexamers. TCRdb fed the immunoSEQ multiplex PCR reads into MiXCR, producing one record per CDR3 protein. The table includes some 200,000 distinct CDR3 sequences, roughly 92% detected once. The data were taken from a study of CD8 T cells in Susac syndrome. The receptor was isolated from a human donor with multiple sclerosis. Input material: CD8+ T cells from PBMCs.

The CDR3 region has the DNA TGTGCCAGCAGCCGCGGTGGAGGCGGGGCGGCCCAAACGCAGTATTTT. As protein: CASSRGGGGAAQTQYF. The rearrangement joins TRBV3-1 to TRBJ2-3, with D perhaps TRBD2 (6 bases). V lost 4 bases and J lost 9, with 23 bases in between. Germline V CDR1 and CDR2: LGHDT, YNNKEL (reference sequence). The CDR3 has 16 amino acids.